This is a list of T cell receptor beta chains from one sample in a study of blood T cell repertoires in COVID-19. Only in-frame clones appear in the TCRdb table, and some are missing; sequencing was by immunoSEQ multiplex PCR. The data hold roughly 140,000 clones, with roughly 80% observed a single time. Input material: peripheral blood. These TCRs come from a human donor with acute or convalescent COVID-19. The donor label of this sample is uncertain. The CDR3 runs from the conserved cysteine through the conserved F or W.

j_gene,v_gene,CDR3aa
TRBJ1-2,TRBV27,CASSSSPGTDNGYTF
TRBJ2-3,TRBV6-6,CASMSLTSGFTDTQYF
TRBJ1-2,TRBV3-1/TRBV3-2,CASRPRDRGPSYGYTF
TRBJ1-5,TRBV12-5,CASGLPGNRNQPQHF
TRBJ2-1,TRBV30,CAWSVPRGEQFF
TRBJ1-2,TRBV11-2,CASSSSAGGRDGYTF
TRBJ1-2,TRBV19,CASSEIRDPYNYGYTF
TRBJ2-2,TRBV5-1,CASSLVGTPPGGELFF
TRBJ1-5,TRBV19,CASVQGYSNQPQHF
TRBJ1-2,TRBV5-4,CASSLGLDGYTF
TRBJ1-1,TRBV6-5,CASSYSAGGTEAFF
TRBJ1-5,TRBV27,CASSPGHVNQPQHF
TRBJ2-5,TRBV5-4,CASSPGGDPRSGTQYF
TRBJ1-5,TRBV7-9,CASSLGEGAHQPQHF
TRBJ1-2,TRBV20-1,CSASDRQGYTF
TRBJ1-5,TRBV19,CASTTGHSGGNQPQHF
TRBJ1-1,TRBV29-1,CSGPRAGGNTEAFF
TRBJ1-2,TRBV5-1,CASSLEGRENGYTF
TRBJ2-6,TRBV14,CASSEVGVTGANVLTF
TRBJ1-2,TRBV5-4,CASSLARGTQEGYTF
TRBJ1-2,TRBV5-4,CASSIANYGYTF
TRBJ2-2,TRBV7-9,CASSSWTTGELFF
TRBJ2-6,TRBV7-8,CASSLERPGANVLTF
TRBJ1-3,TRBV21-1,CASSLPGQGAQRNTIYF
TRBJ1-2,TRBV19,CASSISDRNYGYTF
TRBJ2-2,TRBV5-4,CASSYGVLNTGELFF
TRBJ1-2,TRBV11-2,CASSLGGVGGYTF
TRBJ1-1,TRBV6-2/TRBV6-3,CASSYARDRTAVNTEAFF
TRBJ1-1,TRBV9,CASNRGDTEAFF
TRBJ1-3,TRBV9,CASSSDTRFGNTIYF
TRBJ1-2,TRBV18,CASSPGQGADYGYTF
TRBJ2-1,TRBV5-1,CASSPGHSSYNEQFF
TRBJ1-1,TRBV12-5,CASGFDRGTEAFF
TRBJ2-1,TRBV7-8,CASSPKLTSGGIGEQFF
TRBJ1-2,TRBV5-1,CASSAGQIYGYTF
TRBJ2-1,TRBV12-5,CASGLLLGNEQFF
TRBJ1-1,TRBV13,CASSLGTGAEAFF
TRBJ2-7,TRBV5-6,CASSLKWYLAGPEQYF
TRBJ1-6,TRBV18,CASSPAGNSPLHF
TRBJ2-1,TRBV5-1,CASSLGSTHNEQFF
TRBJ1-2,TRBV7-6,CASKRWRGLKANYGYTF
TRBJ1-2,TRBV11-2,CASSLSTGRDGYTF
TRBJ1-5,TRBV19,CASSIAYRGTDQPQHF
TRBJ1-5,TRBV7-9,CASSSGQSSNQPQHF
TRBJ1-2,TRBV7-2,CASSSGQGVFGGYTF
TRBJ1-1,TRBV9,CASSPVFGERTEAFF
TRBJ1-3,TRBV4-1,CASSQEGGSGNTIYF
TRBJ1-1,TRBV11-2,CASSIRLGTEAFF
TRBJ2-7,TRBV4-1,CASSQDGTGGYEQYF
TRBJ1-1,TRBV9,CASSPGQGARTEAFF
TRBJ2-7,TRBV4-1,CASSQGPGNSYEQYF
TRBJ1-1,TRBV5-5,CASSGLGEAFF
TRBJ2-5,TRBV5-6,CASSTGTSGGETQYF
TRBJ2-5,TRBV20-1,CSASRGGSGETQYF
TRBJ1-2,TRBV30,CAPINGCEPYGYTF
TRBJ2-1,TRBV10-3,CAISEGGGPFNEQFF